The source of this T cell receptor beta chain is a study of identical twins. Study-level points and caveats: Abundant beta clonotypes from cord blood bore fewer insertions; memory repertoires lacked this pattern. Those out-of-frame alpha sequences shared by twins showed an excess of low generation probability.

A universal primer site came from template switching; cDNA carried unique molecular identifiers. Using its own MiXCR run on the 5' RACE reads, TCRdb lists one record per CDR3 protein. The sample holds over 200,000 distinct CDR3 sequences; about 11% are singletons and the top ten take over 8%. As concerns this clonotype: Its antigen is currently unknown.

Germline CDR1 reads LGHDT; CDR2 reads YNNKEL (reference sequence). Germline trimming cut 3 bases from V and 4 bases from J; bases unmatched to any gene: 3. This CDR3 spans 15 amino acids. The clonotype was recovered from a man aged 45 to 65 in good health. V is TRBV3-1 and J is TRBJ2-5; the match to TRBD2 covers 12 bases. The sample was memory T cells sorted from blood. CDR3 region: CASSQLAGGPETQYF. CDR3 DNA: TGTGCCAGCAGCCAGCTAGCGGGGGGGCCAGAGACCCAGTACTTC.